This T cell receptor beta chain was identified during a study of post-analysis software for immune sequencing data. Background on the study: Included courses were relapsing-remitting and secondary progressive multiple sclerosis; progressive-relapsing multiple sclerosis was also included.

General observations from the study: Under the F measure, samples that were prepared in one batch clustered strongly together.

Unique molecular identifiers were built into the TCR beta cDNA libraries. Starting from around 0.96 to 9.9 million T cells, the study yielded roughly 0.5 million cDNA molecules. Using its own MiXCR run on the PCR reads, TCRdb lists one record per CDR3 protein. Found here are about 770,000 distinct CDR3 sequences, 46% of them singletons; the top ten hold roughly 4.4%. The table lists this clonotype with a few counts. What it recognizes is unknown. Sequencing used blood. This sequence originates from a girl aged 5-17 years with multiple sclerosis.

Written as DNA, the CDR3 is TGTGCCAGCAGCTTAGAAGGGTCTGGAGCTTTCTTT. It encodes CASSLEGSGAFF. The chain couples TRBV7-2 to TRBJ1-1; D unclear. Trimming left V 1 base short and J 10 bases short, with 10 bases between. The CDR3 extends over 12 amino acids. Germline-derived CDR1 and CDR2 are SGHTA and FQGNSA.